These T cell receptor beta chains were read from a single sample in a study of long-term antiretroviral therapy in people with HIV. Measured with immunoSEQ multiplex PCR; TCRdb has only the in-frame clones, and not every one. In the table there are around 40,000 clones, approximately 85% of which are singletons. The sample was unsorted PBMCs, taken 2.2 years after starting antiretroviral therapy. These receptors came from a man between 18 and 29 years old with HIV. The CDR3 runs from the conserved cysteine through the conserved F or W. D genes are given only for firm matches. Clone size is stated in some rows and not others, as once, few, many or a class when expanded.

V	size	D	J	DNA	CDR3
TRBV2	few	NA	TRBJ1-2	TGTGCCAGCAGCAGGAGAAGCGAAAGCAACTATGGCTACACCTTC	CASSRRSESNYGYTF
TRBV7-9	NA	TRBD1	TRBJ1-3	TGTGCCAGCAGCTCCCCACAGGGGACCAGCTCTGGAAACACCATATATTTT	CASSSPQGTSSGNTIYF
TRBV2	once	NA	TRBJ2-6	TGTGCCAGCCCTAATCCTCGCTCTGGGGCCAACGTCCTGACTTTC	CASPNPRSGANVLTF
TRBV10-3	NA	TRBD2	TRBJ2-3	TGTGCCATCAGCGGGGGGGCGAGAGATACGCAGTATTTT	CAISGGARDTQYF
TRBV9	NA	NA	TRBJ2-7	TGTGCCAGCAGCGTACGAGGACACCGCTCCTACGAGCAGTACTTC	CASSVRGHRSYEQYF
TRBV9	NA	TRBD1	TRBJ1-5	TGTGCCAGCAGCGCCGGGACAGGGGGGAATCAGCCCCAGCATTTT	CASSAGTGGNQPQHF
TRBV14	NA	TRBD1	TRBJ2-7	TGTGCCAGCAGCCCCCGGACAGGCCTCGGCGAGCAGTACTTC	CASSPRTGLGEQYF
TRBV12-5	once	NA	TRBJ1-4	TGTGCTAGTGCTCCACCCGTTTTCGCAACTAATGAAAAACTGTTTTTT	CASAPPVFATNEKLFF
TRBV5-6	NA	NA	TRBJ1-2	TGTGCCAGCAGCGCAGGGGCGAACTATGGCTACACCTTC	CASSAGANYGYTF
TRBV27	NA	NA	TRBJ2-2	TGTGCCAGCAGTCGGAAACCCGCGAACACCGGGGAGCTGTTTTTT	CASSRKPANTGELFF
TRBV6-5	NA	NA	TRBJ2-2	TGTGCCAGCAGTTCATATGGCAGGGTGATCACCGGGGAGCTGTTTTTT	CASSSYGRVITGELFF
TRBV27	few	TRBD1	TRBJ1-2	TGTGCCAGCAGAAGCTGGGACAGCTATGGCTACACCTTC	CASRSWDSYGYTF
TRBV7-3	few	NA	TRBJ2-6	TGTGCCAGCAGCTTCGGCTCTGGGGCCAACGTCCTGACTTTC	CASSFGSGANVLTF
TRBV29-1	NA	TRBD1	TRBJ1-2	TGCAGCGTTGGGGGGACAGGGGAGAGGTATGGCTACACCTTC	CSVGGTGERYGYTF
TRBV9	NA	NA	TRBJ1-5	TGTGCCAGCAGCGTAAGTGAAGCTGGGCCCCAGCATTTT	CASSVSEAGPQHF
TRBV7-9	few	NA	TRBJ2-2	TGTGCCAGCAGCTTGCAGGAGTCGGTCACCGGGGAGCTGTTTTTT	CASSLQESVTGELFF
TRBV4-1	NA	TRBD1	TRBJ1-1	TGCGCCAGCAGCCGTGGACAGGGGATGGGGGACACTGAAGCTTTCTTT	CASSRGQGMGDTEAFF
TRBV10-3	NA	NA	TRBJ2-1	TGTGCCATCAGTGATGTGGGGTACAATGAGCAGTTCTTC	CAISDVGYNEQFF
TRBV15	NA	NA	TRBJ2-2	TGTGCCACCAGCAGAAGGCCCGTCAGGGCCGGAGGGTCCGGGGAGCTGTTTTTT	CATSRRPVRAGGSGELFF
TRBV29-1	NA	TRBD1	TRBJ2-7	TGCAGCGCCCTGCTGGCCGGGGACAGATCTATTACACTAGAGCAGTACTTC	CSALLAGDRSITLEQYF
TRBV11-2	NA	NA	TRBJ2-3	TGTGCCAGCAGTAGGGTCTCAGGGGTCGACACAGATACGCAGTATTTT	CASSRVSGVDTDTQYF
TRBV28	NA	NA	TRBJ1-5	TGTGCCAGCAGCTCCGGCGATCAGCCCCAGCATTTT	CASSSGDQPQHF
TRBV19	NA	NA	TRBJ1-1	TGTGCCAGTAGTATGTTTCCGGGTTTGACTGAAGCTTTCTTT	CASSMFPGLTEAFF
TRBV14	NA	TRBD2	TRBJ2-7	TGTGCCAGCAGCCGTACTAGCGGGAGTCAGTACGAGCAGTACTTC	CASSRTSGSQYEQYF
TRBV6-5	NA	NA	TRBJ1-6	TGTGCCAGCGGCACAGGGTGGAATTCACCCCTCCACTTT	CASGTGWNSPLHF
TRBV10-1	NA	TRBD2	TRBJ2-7	TGCGCCAGCAGTGAGTTGGCTAGCGGGGTGAGGGAGCAGTACTTC	CASSELASGVREQYF
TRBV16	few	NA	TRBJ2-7	TGTGCCAGCAGCCAATCGTACGAGCAGTACTTC	CASSQSYEQYF
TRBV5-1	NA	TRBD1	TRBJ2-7	TGCGCCAGCAGCTCGACAGGGGGCCAGGGCGGGCACGAGCAGTACTTC	CASSSTGGQGGHEQYF
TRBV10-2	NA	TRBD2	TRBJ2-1	TGCGCCAGCAGTCCCTCGGGGCAGGGAGGGAATGAGCAGTTCTTC	CASSPSGQGGNEQFF
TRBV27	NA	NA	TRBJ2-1	TGTGCCAGCAGTTTAGTTACAGGGCCCCACAATGAGCAGTTCTTC	CASSLVTGPHNEQFF
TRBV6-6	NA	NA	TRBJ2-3	TGTGCCAGCAGTCAAAAAGATACGCAGTATTTT	CASSQKDTQYF
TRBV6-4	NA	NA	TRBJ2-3	TGTGCCAGCAGTGAAGGGGGGTTCGGCACAGATACGCAGTATTTT	CASSEGGFGTDTQYF
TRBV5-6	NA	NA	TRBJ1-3	TGTGCCAGCAGCTTGGGCTCTAGTACTGGAAACACCATATATTTT	CASSLGSSTGNTIYF
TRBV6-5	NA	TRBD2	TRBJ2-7	TGTGCCAGCAGTTATACAAGCGGGAGTGGGTACGAGCAGTACTTC	CASSYTSGSGYEQYF
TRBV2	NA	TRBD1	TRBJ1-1	TGTGCCAGCAGCGGACAGGGTCTCTCTGAAGCTTTCTTT	CASSGQGLSEAFF
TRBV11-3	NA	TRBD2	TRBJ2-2	TGTGCCAGCAGCTTAACGACTAGCGGGACCGGGGAGCTGTTTTTT	CASSLTTSGTGELFF
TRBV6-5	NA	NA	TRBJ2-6	TGTGCCAGCAGTTACTCGCCAGGGACTGGGGCCAACGTCCTGACTTTC	CASSYSPGTGANVLTF
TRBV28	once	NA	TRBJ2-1	TGTGCCAGCAGTTTATCTTTAGGGGCAAACTCCTACAATGAGCAGTTCTTC	CASSLSLGANSYNEQFF
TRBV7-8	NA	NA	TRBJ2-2	TGTGCCAGCAGCTGGGGGGCGAACACCGGGGAGCTGTTTTTT	CASSWGANTGELFF
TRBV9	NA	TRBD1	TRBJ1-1	TGTGCCAGCAGCGTAGGTTCGGGGGGACAGGGGTCCCTTGAAGCTTTCTTT	CASSVGSGGQGSLEAFF
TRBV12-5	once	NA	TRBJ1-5	TGTGCTAGTGGTTCTTTCCTAACTGGGAGTTATAGCAATCAGCCCCAGCATTTT	CASGSFLTGSYSNQPQHF
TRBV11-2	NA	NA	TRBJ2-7	TGTGCCAGCAGCTTAGATCATCTAGGGAACTACGAGCAGTACTTC	CASSLDHLGNYEQYF
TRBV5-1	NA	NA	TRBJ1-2	TGCGCCAGCAGCTTGGCAGACAACTATGGCTACACCTTC	CASSLADNYGYTF
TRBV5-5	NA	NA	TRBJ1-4	TGTGCCAGCAGCTACGATGATCAGGATGAAAAACTGTTTTTT	CASSYDDQDEKLFF
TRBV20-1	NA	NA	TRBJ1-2	TGCAGTGCTACGGGGCTCGGCTACACCTTC	CSATGLGYTF
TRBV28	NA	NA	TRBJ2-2	TGTGCCAGCGGGACTTCGAACACCGGGGAGCTGTTTTTT	CASGTSNTGELFF
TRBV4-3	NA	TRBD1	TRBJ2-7	TGCGCCAGCAGCCAAGATGCCCAAGGACAGGGTTACGAGCAGTACTTC	CASSQDAQGQGYEQYF
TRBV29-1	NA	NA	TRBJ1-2	TGCAGCGTTCTCCGTACACCTGGAGCTAACTATGGCTACACCTTC	CSVLRTPGANYGYTF
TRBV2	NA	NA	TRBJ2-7	TGTGCCAGCAGTGAAGGGGCAGACACGGACTACGAGCAGTACTTC	CASSEGADTDYEQYF
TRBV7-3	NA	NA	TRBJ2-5	TGTGCCAGCAGCCCCGGAAAGACCGAGACCCAGTACTTC	CASSPGKTETQYF
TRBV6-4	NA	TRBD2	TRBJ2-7	TGTGCCAGCAGTGACTCGGGGCGGGAGAGCTCCTACGAGCAGTACTTC	CASSDSGRESSYEQYF
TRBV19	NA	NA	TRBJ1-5	TGTGCCAGTAGTATAGCGGAGTTGGCAAGTCAGCCCCAGCATTTT	CASSIAELASQPQHF
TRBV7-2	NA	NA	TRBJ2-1	TGTGCCAGCAGCCCCCTGACCTCCCATGAGCAGTTCTTC	CASSPLTSHEQFF
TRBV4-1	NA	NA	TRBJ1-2	TGCGCCAGCAGCCAACCGACGCGGGGGCCGGGCTATGGCTACACCTTC	CASSQPTRGPGYGYTF